This TCR beta chain was identified during a study of blood T cell repertoires in COVID-19 (dated by TCRdb to about 2020). Some background on the complete study: Collaborator samples came from the United States, Italy and Spain and covered acute and convalescent phases of COVID-19. HLA class I and class II types, where available, came from metadata supplied by the sample provider rather than from assay-based typing. The repertoires were released in a freely available public database intended as a resource for research on the immune response to SARS-CoV-2. Nearly every sample came with metadata listing a de-identified subject ID, COVID-19 status, age in years and sex. The material from the prospective study consisted of cDNA or gDNA derived from T cells, B-cell-depleted T cells, or PBMCs. Deeply sampled blood TCRbeta repertoires from subjects exposed to, actively infected with, or recovered from COVID-19 were included in the dataset. Samples came from the ongoing ImmuneRACE study (first 160 participants) plus 1,254 subjects from 6 global collaborators.

With regard to this clone: Its recognized antigen is unknown. Base qualities are not at hand, and no much larger clone is one base apart.

The immunoSEQ Assay, a bias-controlled multiplex PCR, was used to amplify TCRbeta CDR3 regions from genomic DNA. In the authors' own workflow: The number of nucleated cells in each sample was estimated from the amplification of reference gene primers within the assay. To quantify the absolute abundance of each unique TCRbeta CDR3 rearrangement, sequence reads were collapsed and filtered. For each sample, productive Simpson clonality was calculated as the square root of Simpson's diversity index over productive rearrangements. TCRdb obtained this table from immuneACCESS and retained in-frame rearrangements with V and J assigned. These tables miss some clones; where compared with another copy, unresolved V genes account for less than half of the shortfall, and the remainder is unexplained. V, J and clone size were drawn from that table, and D and trimming were deduced from the DNA. The sample table records hundreds of thousands of clones; around 89% of these occur just once. Together, the top ten hold around 2% of the sample.

Enrolling through a virtual design, the prospective study's participants ranged in age from roughly 18 to 90 years and lived across roughly 23 United States geographic areas. In the prospective study, participants were assigned to cohorts based on the clinical history participants reported in a screening survey and a study questionnaire. Recovered participants in ImmuneRACE Cohort 3 were defined by two consecutive negative NP/OP PCR tests, clearance by a healthcare professional, or resolution of symptoms. Mobile phlebotomists in the prospective study collected whole blood, serum and a nasopharyngeal or oropharyngeal swab from every participant. Over a roughly two-month period, participants in the prospective study had the option of providing additional blood draws and questionnaires. Blood samples from the prospective study were shipped frozen or at room temperature prior to DNA extraction. What the research found in general, with its limitations: The amount of clinical and demographic metadata varied by source and participant and was provided uncurated.

V is pruned by 11 bases and J by 1 base, leaving 12 bases of the junction without a gene match. As encoded in the germline V gene, CDR1 is SNHLY while CDR2 is FYNNEI. Including cysteine and phenylalanine, the CDR3 has 16 amino acids. Only the CDR3 DNA is retained, 48 bases long and in frame from the first base. The origin of this receptor is a woman younger than 35 who had recovered from COVID-19. Rearrangement joined TRBV2 to TRBJ1-1; 11 bases in the junction line up with TRBD1. Material: PBMCs or T cells enriched from blood (not recorded which). The bases are TGTGCCTGGGACAGGGGGTCTAAGGGAAAGAACACTGAAGCTTTCTTT. Its product reads: CAWDRGSKGKNTEAFF.